Presented here are 25 T cell receptor beta chains from one specimen sequenced in a study of metastatic and nonmetastatic thyroid tumors. No patient received treatment before thyroid surgery. TCRdb re-called the PCR reads with MiXCR. In the table there are about 20,000 clones, over 30% of which are singletons. Sequenced: blood. These receptors were obtained from a female donor with papillary thyroid cancer or a benign thyroid nodule (not recorded which). Some clones in this sample may be carry-over from other donors' samples.

This clone showed up many times. The chain uses TRBV7-9 and TRBJ2-3; maybe TRBD2 (6 bases). With 3 bases removed from V and 6 bases from J, the gap between germline ends came to 13 bases. Per germline, CDR1 SEHNR and CDR2 FQNEAQ (reference sequence). CDR3 length equals 14 residues. DNA for the CDR3: TGTGCCAGCAGCTTTGTGGGGGGTTCGGATACGCAGTATTTT. Amino acids: CASSFVGGSDTQYF.

Sample share makes this clone medium-sized. The chain joins TRBV5-6 to TRBJ1-2; D remains ambiguous. Germline V lookup: CDR1 SGHDT, CDR2 YYEEEE. V dropped 4 bases and J dropped 4 bases, with 14 bases sitting between them. The CDR3 has 14 residues. CDR3 sequence (DNA): TGTGCCAGCAGCCCTGACCGTGGAACCTATGGCTACACCTTC. This codes for CASSPDRGTYGYTF.

This clone was seen a few times. The chain employs TRBV18 and TRBJ1-2; 8 nucleotides line up with TRBD1. CDR1 is KGHSH and CDR2 is LQKENI in the germline V gene. The CDR3 is made up of 14 amino acids. Trimming removed 1 base from V and 2 bases from J; junction bases left unmatched: 0. CDR3: CASSPRQGNYGYTF. The CDR3 DNA follows: TGTGCCAGCTCACCACGACAGGGGAACTATGGCTACACCTTC.

Ten or more counts support this clone. V is TRBV6-1 and J is TRBJ2-1; 10 bases match TRBD2. J was trimmed by 8 bases and V by 2 bases; bases with no gene match: 6. Germline assignment: CDR1 MNHNS and CDR2 SASEGT. The CDR3 has 15 amino acids. CDR3 protein: CASSETASGSYEQFF. The CDR3, as DNA: TGTGCCAGCAGTGAAACGGCTAGCGGGAGTTATGAGCAGTTCTTC.

This clone counts as medium-sized. This chain links TRBV6-1 with TRBJ1-3, with 9 bases fitting TRBD1. The trim removed 2 bases at V and 4 bases at J, leaving 3 bases unmatched. The CDR3 has 15 residues. From germline, CDR1 is MNHNS and CDR2 SASEGT. The CDR3 DNA is TGTGCCAGCAGTGAATCGGGGACAGGGGGAAACACCATATATTTT. Translating gives CASSESGTGGNTIYF.

The rearrangement links TRBV11-2 to TRBJ2-1, with 9 bases aligning to TRBD2. Germline V gene sequence: CDR1 SGHAT, CDR2 FQNNGV. The CDR3 runs 16 residues. V was clipped by 4 bases and J by 8 bases; unmatched bases: 12. The CDR3 loop reads CASSSWGVSGGYEQFF. Here the CDR3 DNA reads TGTGCCAGCAGCTCGTGGGGGGTTAGCGGGGGCTATGAGCAGTTCTTC. The whole variable domain, filled in from reference TRBV11-2 and TRBJ2-1, reads EAGVAQSPRYKIIEKRQSVAFWCNPISGHATLYWYQQILGQGPKLLIQFQNNGVVDDSQLPKDRFSAERLKGVDSTLKIQPAKLEDSAVYLCASSSWGVSGGYEQFFGPGTRLTVL.

This clone is medium-sized (0.01 to 0.1%) within its sample. This rearrangement joins TRBV19 to TRBJ2-7, with D perhaps matching TRBD2 (6 bases). The germline V gene has CDR1 LNHDA and CDR2 SQIVND (reference sequence). V shed 5 bases and J shed 1 base, with 12 bases lying between them. CDR3 size: 14 residues. CDR3 protein: CASSWGLASYEQYF. CDR3 sequence (DNA): TGTGCCAGTAGTTGGGGACTTGCATCCTACGAGCAGTACTTC.

This clone appeared many times. The chain uses TRBV7-6 and TRBJ1-4, with 8 bases matching TRBD1. This CDR3 is 12 amino acids long. CDR1 SGHVS and CDR2 FNYEAQ come from the germline V gene. The junction had 8 bases not matched to a gene; V was cut back by 10 bases and J by 10 bases. For the CDR3, the DNA is TGTGCCACCGAGGACAGGGACGGAAAACTGTTTTTT. It encodes CATEDRDGKLFF.

The chain joins TRBV5-1 to TRBJ2-7; D call uncertain. Germline values: CDR1 SGHRS, CDR2 YFSETQ. CDR3 length: 14 amino acids. V was clipped by 1 base and J by 5 bases, with 13 bases between them. DNA of the CDR3: TGCGCCAGCAGCTTGCTCGGTCCGTCGGACGAGCAGTACTTC. Protein: CASSLLGPSDEQYF. The complete variable domain, with remaining parts taken from reference TRBV5-1 and TRBJ2-7, reads KAGVTQTPRYLIKTRGQQVTLSCSPISGHRSVSWYQQTPGQGLQFLFEYFSETQRNKGNFPGRFSGRQFSNSRSEMNVSTLELGDSALYLCASSLLGPSDEQYFGPGTRLTVT.

This clone came up many times. The chain uses TRBV29-1 and TRBJ1-1; no reliable D call. V lost 4 bases, J lost 10 bases, and 16 bases lay in between. The germline V gene encodes CDR1 SQVTM and CDR2 ANQGSEA. The CDR3 is 12 residues long. CDR3: CSVVSLGVGAFF. The CDR3 bases are TGCAGCGTTGTGAGTTTGGGCGTCGGAGCTTTCTTT.

In its sample, this clone is medium-sized. The CDR3 region is CASSLTGEGREQYF. CDR3 coding DNA: TGTGCCAGCAGCCTTACAGGGGAGGGTCGCGAGCAGTACTTC. The chain joins TRBV6-2 or TRBV6-3 to TRBJ2-7, with D possibly being TRBD1 or TRBD2 (7 bases each). CDR1 is MNHEY and CDR2 is SVGEGT in the germline V gene. The CDR3 totals 14 residues. With 6 bases removed from V and 6 bases from J, the gap between germline ends came to 18 bases.

The sample holds many counts of this clone. The chain uses TRBV5-4 and TRBJ2-1; TRBD2 matches at 13 bases. There are 16 residues in the CDR3. The V segment lost 4 bases and the J segment 4 bases; nucleotides outside the gene matches: 5. The germline V gene has CDR1 SGHNT and CDR2 YYREEE (reference sequence). The CDR3 coding sequence is TGTGCCAGCAGCCCGCCGACTAGCGGGGGGTACAATGAGCAGTTCTTC. Translating it yields CASSPPTSGGYNEQFF.

In DNA form, the CDR3 reads TGCGCCAGCGGGTCGTCAGAAGCTCGCGATAATTCACCCCTCCACTTT. Its protein is CASGSSEARDNSPLHF. The chain links TRBV5-1 to TRBJ1-6, with no clear D. Trimming took 7 bases from V and 5 from J, leaving 19 bases between them. Germline lookup yields CDR1 SGHRS and CDR2 YFSETQ. There are 16 residues in the CDR3.

This clone is medium-sized (0.01 to 0.1%) in the sample. V and J are TRBV19 and TRBJ2-5; perhaps TRBD1 as D (5 bases). V lost 1 base, J lost 7 bases, and 10 bases lay in between. CDR3 length: 13 residues. Germline CDR1 reads LNHDA; CDR2 reads SQIVND (reference sequence). CDR3 sequence: CASSIVDSSTQYF. The CDR3 nucleotides are TGTGCCAGTAGTATAGTAGACAGTTCGACCCAGTACTTC.

J is TRBJ1-5 and V is TRBV27, with D unclear. V dropped 6 bases and J dropped 0 bases, with 12 bases sitting between them. Germline CDR1 and CDR2: MNHEY and SMNVEV (reference sequence). The CDR3 sequence is 15 residues long. The CDR3 nucleotides are TGTGCCAGCAGCCGCGGGGTCTATAGCAATCAGCCCCAGCATTTT. Translated: CASSRGVYSNQPQHF.

This clone was seen a few times. In DNA form, the CDR3 reads TGTGCCAGCAGTTCTATACTAGCGGGAGTACCCTACGAGCAGTACTTC. Its translation: CASSSILAGVPYEQYF. The chain recombines TRBV28 with TRBJ2-7; 11 bases are shared with TRBD2. The CDR3 covers 16 residues. After removal of 4 bases from V and 2 bases from J, the junction contained 7 bases not matched to a gene. Germline CDR1 is MDHEN and CDR2 is SYDVKM.

This clone is labeled as medium-sized. This chain connects TRBV11-2 to TRBJ2-7; a possible D gene is TRBD2 (7 bases). The CDR3 totals 14 residues. CDR1 and CDR2 (germline): SGHAT, FQNNGV. V lost 5 bases and J lost 5, with 16 bases in between. In nucleotides, the CDR3 is TGTGCCAGCAGCCCGCCGGGGAGGGGGAACGAGCAGTACTTC. It yields the protein CASSPPGRGNEQYF.

The chain has TRBV20-1 and TRBJ2-1; 9 bases fit TRBD2. CDR1 and CDR2 from the germline V gene are DFQATT and SNEGSKA (reference sequence). Trimming took 5 bases from V and 5 from J; bases not matched to a gene: 13. The CDR3 has 16 residues. CDR3 protein: CSAGPFSGRQDNEQFF. The CDR3 coding sequence is TGCAGTGCTGGCCCTTTTAGCGGGAGACAGGACAATGAGCAGTTCTTC.

The table lists this clone with many counts. The chain recombines TRBV7-2 with TRBJ2-3; D unresolved. Trimming pared 2 bases from V and 0 bases from J, leaving 6 bases between. The germline CDR1 and CDR2 sequences are SGHTA and FQGNSA. The CDR3 covers 14 residues. DNA for the CDR3: TGTGCCAGCAGCTTAATAACGAGCACAGATACGCAGTATTTT. It codes for CASSLITSTDTQYF.

The chain couples TRBV19 to TRBJ2-1, with 12 bases fitting TRBD2. V shed 3 bases, J shed 9 bases, and the junction held 15 bases outside the gene matches. CDR1 is LNHDA, CDR2 SQIVND, per germline (reference sequence). This CDR3 contains 18 residues. The CDR3 nucleotides read TGTGCCAGTAGTATCACGGCTAGCGGGAGGGCCAGGCGTGCTGAGCAGTTCTTC. This codes for CASSITASGRARRAEQFF.

To note about this clone: The sample holds other DNA sequences that translate to the same CDR3. The chain combines TRBV5-1 with TRBJ1-1; maybe TRBD1 (6 bases). Trimming pared 0 bases from V and 0 bases from J, leaving 9 bases between. Germline V gene sequence: CDR1 SGHRS, CDR2 YFSETQ. The length of the CDR3 is 15 residues. CDR3 in DNA: TGCGCCAGCAGCTTGGGGGGGCGGCTGAACACTGAAGCTTTCTTT. Translating gives CASSLGGRLNTEAFF.

This clone was observed a handful of times. This chain uses TRBV24-1 with TRBJ2-3; no firm D call. V was cut by 3 bases and J by 2 bases, with 8 bases left in between. Germline V gene lookup returns CDR1 KGHDR and CDR2 SFDVKD. This CDR3 is built from 14 residues. This CDR3 reads CATSDNGFTDTQYF. CDR3 in DNA: TGTGCCACCAGTGATAACGGATTCACAGATACGCAGTATTTT.

By share, this clone counts as medium-sized (0.01 to 0.1%). V usage is TRBV4-3 and J usage is TRBJ1-1, with TRBD1 as a possible D gene (6 bases). CDR1 and CDR2 from the germline V gene are LGHNA and YSLEER. The V and J ends lost 0 bases and 9 bases respectively, with 14 bases between them. The CDR3 spans 14 residues. CDR3 protein: CASSQDSRGSKAFF. The CDR3 nucleotides read TGCGCCAGCAGCCAAGATAGTAGGGGGAGTAAAGCTTTCTTT.

By proportion, this clone is medium-sized. The chain uses TRBV7-9 and TRBJ2-7; 10 bases map to TRBD2. With V trimmed by 8 bases and J by 3 bases, 1 base remained unmatched. This CDR3 is 12 amino acids long. The V gene's germline CDR1 is SEHNR and CDR2 FQNEAQ (reference sequence). CDR3 coding DNA: TGTGCCAGCGGGACTAGCGTCTACGAGCAGTACTTC. This codes for CASGTSVYEQYF.

This clone was seen ten or more times. The rearrangement joins TRBV20-1 to TRBJ2-7; TRBD2 might be the D (7 bases). The CDR3 has 15 amino acids. Trimming cost V 2 bases and J 3 bases, with 17 bases left between them. CDR1 and CDR2 (germline): DFQATT, SNEGSKA (reference sequence). The CDR3 protein is CSARTRRGGIYEQYF. The CDR3, as DNA: TGCAGTGCTAGAACCCGAAGGGGGGGGATCTACGAGCAGTACTTC.